One sample yielded the 6 T cell receptor beta chains listed below, sequenced in a study of cytomegalovirus exposure and HLA in healthy donors. The PCR contained 60 Vbeta and 13 Jbeta primers. The assay was immunoSEQ multiplex PCR, and TCRdb's table has in-frame clones only and misses some. The sample holds 110,000 to 150,000 clones, around 75% seen once. What was sequenced was PBMCs. The receptors were gathered from a female donor in good health and CMV-seronegative.

The rearrangement joins TRBV30 to TRBJ2-2; TRBD1 agrees at 10 bases. Germline V gene lookup returns CDR1 GTSNPN and CDR2 SVGIG (reference sequence). J lost 4 bases, V lost 2 bases, and 4 bases had no gene match. The CDR3 has 15 amino acids. DNA for the CDR3: TGTGCCTGGAGTTCGGGACAGGGGCGCACCGGGGAGCTGTTTTTT. This sequence encodes CAWSSGQGRTGELFF. Based on the CDR3 plus reference TRBV30 and TRBJ2-2, the full variable domain is SQTIHQWPATLVQPVGSPLSLECTVEGTSNPNLYWYRQAAGRGLQLLFYSVGIGQISSEVPQNLSASRPQDRQFILSSKKLLLSDSGFYLCAWSSGQGRTGELFFGEGSRLTVL.

This clone was observed a few times. V usage is TRBV2 and J usage is TRBJ1-2; D gene uncertain. V dropped 6 bases and J dropped 1 base, with 15 bases sitting between them. CDR1 and CDR2 (germline): SNHLY, FYNNEI. The CDR3 totals 15 residues. CDR3 loop: CASSPRARDNYGYTF. DNA for the CDR3: TGTGCCAGCAGCCCACGGGCCCGGGATAACTATGGCTACACCTTC.

This chain joins TRBV7-8 and TRBJ2-7; no definite D call. The germline V and J ends were trimmed by 1 base and 3 bases, with 16 bases remaining between them. Germline V gene sequence: CDR1 SGHVS, CDR2 FQNEAQ. The CDR3 is 16 amino acids. CDR3 coding DNA: TGTGCCAGCAGCTTAGTAGTGTCTAGTCATTTCTACGAGCAGTACTTC. Amino acid sequence: CASSLVVSSHFYEQYF.

This rearrangement joins TRBV28 to TRBJ2-7; possibly TRBD2 for D (6 bases). Germline loops: CDR1 MDHEN, CDR2 SYDVKM. V was pared by 4 bases and J by 0 bases, with 16 bases between. The CDR3 consists of 16 residues. The DNA of the CDR3 is TGTGCCAGCAGTTCACTCGGGACTCCCAGCTCCTACGAGCAGTACTTC. Its protein is CASSSLGTPSSYEQYF.

The J gene is TRBJ2-7, the V gene TRBV28; the match to TRBD1 covers 8 bases. V lost 10 bases and J lost 1; bases outside the gene matches: 6. The CDR3 totals 13 residues. Germline V lookup: CDR1 MDHEN, CDR2 SYDVKM. The CDR3 DNA is TGTGCCATCTTGGACAGGGATTCCTACGAGCAGTACTTC. It is translated as CAILDRDSYEQYF.

The V gene is TRBV7-2, the J gene TRBJ2-5; possible D gene TRBD1, 7 bases. The germline V gene encodes CDR1 SGHTA and CDR2 FQGNSA. The V end was cut by 4 bases, the J end by 5 bases, with 17 bases between. The CDR3 runs to 15 residues. The CDR3 loop reads CASSSLRQGGETQYF. CDR3 DNA: TGTGCCAGCAGCTCGCTTCGACAGGGAGGCGAGACCCAGTACTTC.